Following are 19 T cell receptor beta chains from one sample sequenced in a study of shared clonotypes between healthy human individuals. Measured with immunoSEQ multiplex PCR; TCRdb has only the in-frame clones, and not every one. The table includes almost 700,000 clones, 90% to 95% detected once. Naive-designated CD8 cells lacked CD45RO, were positively enriched for CCR7, and omitted terminally differentiated effector memory CD45RA+ cells. The specimen sequenced was naive CD8+ T cells sorted from blood. The receptors come from a man aged 25-45 years in good health.

The chain recombines TRBV12-2 with TRBJ2-3; the table's D call, TRBD2, has no DNA check behind it. TRBV12-2 counts as a pseudogene. The CDR3 has 15 amino acids. CDR3 in DNA: TGTGCAAGTCGCTTCAGCGGGCGGGCAACAGATACGCAGTATTTT. It translates to CASRFSGRATDTQYF.

J is TRBJ2-5 and V is TRBV11-2; D is unresolved. The end of the DNA is better explained by TRBJ2-7, so the J call may be wrong. CDR3 length: 13 residues. Germline CDR1 SGHAT, CDR2 FQNNGV. The CDR3 here is CASSLDGNYEQYF. In nucleotides, the CDR3 is TGTGCCAGCAGCTTGGACGGAAACTACGAGCAGTACTTC.

V and J are TRBV27 and TRBJ2-1, with D perhaps TRBD2 (5 bases). From germline, CDR1 is MNHEY and CDR2 SMNVEV (reference sequence). The CDR3 contains 16 residues. Trimming left V 6 bases short and J 4 bases short, with 19 bases between. The DNA for the CDR3 is TGTGCCAGCAGGGCCGGACTTAACCTTTATTACAATGAGCAGTTCTTC. Its translation: CASRAGLNLYYNEQFF.

This sequence joins TRBV5-6 and TRBJ2-5; 11 nucleotides align to TRBD2. V lost 0 bases to trimming and J lost 3 bases; unmatched junction nucleotides: 7. Germline assignment: CDR1 SGHDT and CDR2 YYEEEE. The CDR3 totals 17 residues. DNA for the CDR3: TGTGCCAGCAGCTTGGCGGCTAGCGGGAGGATCGAAGAGACCCAGTACTTC. Protein sequence: CASSLAASGRIEETQYF.

The chain uses TRBV29-1 and TRBJ2-7; possible D gene TRBD2, 6 bases. V was trimmed by 4 bases and J by 0 bases, leaving 10 bases between them. Germline V CDR1 and CDR2: SQVTM, ANQGSEA. This CDR3 is built from 13 residues. The CDR3 reads CSVAGVSSYEQYF. The CDR3 nucleotides read TGCAGCGTTGCGGGGGTAAGCTCCTACGAGCAGTACTTC.

The chain joins TRBV5-1 to TRBJ1-2, with D uncertain. This CDR3 region has 14 residues. The V gene's germline CDR1 is SGHRS and CDR2 YFSETQ. Trimming removed 0 bases from V and 5 bases from J, with 11 bases in between. Written as DNA, the CDR3 is TGCGCCAGCAGCTTGGCATCAGAGACTTATGGCTACACCTTC. Protein product: CASSLASETYGYTF. The whole variable domain, filled in from reference TRBV5-1 and TRBJ1-2, reads KAGVTQTPRYLIKTRGQQVTLSCSPISGHRSVSWYQQTPGQGLQFLFEYFSETQRNKGNFPGRFSGRQFSNSRSEMNVSTLELGDSALYLCASSLASETYGYTFGSGTRLTVV.

In nucleotides, the CDR3 is TGTGCCAGCAGTTGGACTAGCGGGAATGAGCAGTTCTTC. Encoded protein: CASSWTSGNEQFF. V usage is TRBV27 and J usage is TRBJ2-1, with TRBD2 matching over 11 bases. The CDR3 length is 13 residues. V trimming: 4 bases; J trimming: 7 bases; junction bases outside the gene matches: 0. Per germline, CDR1 MNHEY and CDR2 SMNVEV (reference sequence).

The J gene is TRBJ2-2, the V gene TRBV4-1, with TRBD2 identical over 8 bases. The CDR3 extends over 15 amino acids. J gave up 1 base and V 4 bases, and 2 bases lay outside the gene matches. CDR1 and CDR2 from the germline V gene are MGHRA and YSYEKL. The CDR3 nucleotides are TGCGCCAGCAGCCTCAGCGGGGGGAACACCGGGGAGCTGTTTTTT. Protein sequence: CASSLSGGNTGELFF.

The chain links TRBV30 to TRBJ2-7, with TRBD2 identical over 9 bases. CDR1 is GTSNPN and CDR2 is SVGIG in the germline V gene (reference sequence). The CDR3 totals 15 residues. V was pared by 3 bases and J by 2 bases, with 8 bases of the junction left unmatched. In DNA form, the CDR3 reads TGTGCCTGGAGCCCGGGCCTAGCGGGACCCTACGAGCAGTACTTC. Its translation is CAWSPGLAGPYEQYF.

The gene calls are TRBV7-9 and TRBJ2-1; possible D gene TRBD2, 6 bases. The CDR3 loop spans 16 amino acids. Germline V CDR1 and CDR2: SEHNR, FQNEAQ (reference sequence). V lost 2 bases, J lost 5 bases, and 16 bases lay in between. As DNA, the CDR3 is TGTGCCAGCAGCTTACGTGCAGCTAGCGCGAACAATGAGCAGTTCTTC. It codes for CASSLRAASANNEQFF. Drawing the rest from reference TRBV7-9 and TRBJ2-1, the complete variable domain is DTGVSQNPRHKITKRGQNVTFRCDPISEHNRLYWYRQTLGQGPEFLTYFQNEAQLEKSRLLSDRFSAERPKGSFSTLEIQRTEQGDSAMYLCASSLRAASANNEQFFGPGTRLTVL.

This clone was seen only once. The V and J genes are TRBV7-9 and TRBJ2-1, with D possibly called TRBD1 or TRBD2 (5 bases each). The germline V gene encodes CDR1 SEHNR and CDR2 FQNEAQ (reference sequence). Trimming took 2 bases from V and 4 from J, leaving 15 bases between them. The CDR3 sequence is 16 residues long. CDR3 protein: CASSLRQGRGYNEQFF. The CDR3 DNA reads TGTGCCAGCAGCTTAAGGCAGGGACGGGGTTACAATGAGCAGTTCTTC.

The chain carries TRBV5-6 and TRBJ2-1, with 8 bases matching TRBD2. CDR3 size: 14 residues. Germline CDR1 reads SGHDT; CDR2 reads YYEEEE. The J segment lost 4 bases and the V segment lost 0 bases, leaving 0 bases of the junction unmatched. CDR3 nucleotides: TGTGCCAGCAGCTTGGCTAGCGGGTACAATGAGCAGTTCTTC. Its protein product is CASSLASGYNEQFF.

The rearrangement joins TRBV4-3 to TRBJ2-2, with TRBD2 as a possible D gene (6 bases). The germline V and J ends were trimmed by 0 bases and 4 bases, with 12 bases remaining between them. Germline V lookup: CDR1 LGHNA, CDR2 YSLEER. This CDR3 spans 16 amino acids. Here the CDR3 reads CASSQDWTTVTGELFF. For the CDR3, the DNA is TGCGCCAGCAGCCAAGATTGGACTACCGTCACCGGGGAGCTGTTTTTT.

The rearrangement joins TRBV29-1 to TRBJ2-1; TRBD2 matches 8 bases. Germline CDR1 is SQVTM and CDR2 is ANQGSEA. Losses at the gene ends were 7 bases for V and 6 bases for J; bases not matched to a gene: 8. The CDR3 sequence is 13 residues long. The CDR3 loop reads CSEWKLAVNEQFF. The CDR3, as DNA: TGCAGCGAATGGAAACTAGCGGTCAATGAGCAGTTCTTC.

The V call is TRBV4-3, the J call TRBJ2-2, with 10 bases identical to TRBD1. The CDR3 totals 17 residues. Trimming removed 0 bases from V and 6 bases from J; junction bases left unmatched: 7. CDR1 is LGHNA, CDR2 YSLEER, per germline. CDR3 DNA: TGCGCCAGCAGCCAAGAACCGGGACAGGGGTTTTCCGGGGAGCTGTTTTTT. Amino acids: CASSQEPGQGFSGELFF.

The chain's CDR3 is CATRPEGSSSYEQYF. The CDR3 DNA reads as TGTGCCACCCGCCCGGAGGGCTCAAGCTCCTACGAGCAGTACTTC. The chain employs TRBV19 and TRBJ2-7, with D maybe TRBD2 (6 bases). The CDR3 has 15 residues. CDR1 is LNHDA and CDR2 is SQIVND in the germline V gene (reference sequence). Between the trimmed V and J ends, which lost 10 bases and 0 bases, there was a span of 19 bases.

This clone appeared a single time. The chain links TRBV5-1 to TRBJ2-2; unclear D gene. The V gene lost 0 bases and the J gene lost 4 bases, with 13 bases spanning the gap. The CDR3 spans 16 residues. Germline V gives CDR1 SGHRS, CDR2 YFSETQ. The chain's CDR3 is CASSLEGRQSTGELFF. In DNA form, the CDR3 reads TGCGCCAGCAGCTTGGAGGGCAGGCAGAGCACCGGGGAGCTGTTTTTT.

The chain uses TRBV25-1 and TRBJ2-1, with unresolved D. Germline V gene sequence: CDR1 MGHDK, CDR2 SYGVNS. The CDR3 runs 14 residues. V lost 2 bases to trimming and J lost 9 bases, with 14 bases between them. CDR3 protein: CASSEIDSRREQFF. The DNA of the CDR3 is TGTGCCAGCAGTGAAATCGACTCGAGACGTGAGCAGTTCTTC.

This sequence joins TRBV7-3 and TRBJ2-2; D remains unclear. CDR1 is SGHTA, CDR2 FQGTGA, per germline. CDR3 length: 14 amino acids. Trimming cost V 2 bases and J 6 bases, with 10 bases left between them. The CDR3, as DNA: TGTGCCAGCAGCTTAGATGGGGATCCCGGGGAGCTGTTTTTT. The encoded protein is CASSLDGDPGELFF.